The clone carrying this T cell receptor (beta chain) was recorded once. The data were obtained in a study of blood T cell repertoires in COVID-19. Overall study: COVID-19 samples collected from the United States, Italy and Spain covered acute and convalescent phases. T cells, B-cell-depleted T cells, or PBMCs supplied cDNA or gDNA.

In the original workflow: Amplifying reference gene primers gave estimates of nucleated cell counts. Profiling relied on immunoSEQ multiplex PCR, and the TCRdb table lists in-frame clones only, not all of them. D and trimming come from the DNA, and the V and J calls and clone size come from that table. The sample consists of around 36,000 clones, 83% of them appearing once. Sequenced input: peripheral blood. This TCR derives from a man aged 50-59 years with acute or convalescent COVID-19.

CDR3 coding DNA: TGTGCCTTCAAGCGGGAGGGAACCGGGGAGCTGTTTTTT. Its translation: CAFKREGTGELFF. The rearrangement uses TRBV9 and TRBJ2-2, with 10 bases that match TRBD2. J lost 5 bases, V lost 10 bases, and 5 bases had no gene match. The CDR3 runs to 13 residues. The germline V gene has CDR1 SGDLS and CDR2 YYNGEE. The full variable domain, its missing parts supplied by reference TRBV9 and TRBJ2-2, is DSGVTQTPKHLITATGQRVTLRCSPRSGDLSVYWYQQSLDQGLQFLIQYYNGEERAKGNILERFSAQQFPDLHSELNLSSLELGDSALYFCAFKREGTGELFFGEGSRLTVL.